Each of the 18 T cell receptor beta chains below was sequenced from the same sample in a study of Tregs in tolerant kidney transplant recipients. TCRdb's copy holds only in-frame clones and misses some; the assay was immunoSEQ multiplex PCR. The table includes about 110,000 clones, almost 90% detected once. The specimen was CD4+ T cells from blood, collected before the transplant. The source is a human donor who received a combined kidney and bone marrow transplant.

The rearrangement joins TRBV7-9 to TRBJ2-3; TRBD2 agrees at 10 bases. The CDR3 covers 15 residues. Germline V gene data show CDR1 as SEHNR and CDR2 as FQNEAQ (reference sequence). The J segment lost 6 bases and the V segment lost 5 bases, leaving 8 bases of the junction unmatched. The CDR3, as DNA: TGTGCCAGCAGCGAGCTAGCGGGAGATTCGGATACGCAGTATTTT. It codes for CASSELAGDSDTQYF.

The chain is built from TRBV5-1 and TRBJ2-1, with TRBD2 matching 7 bases. Germline V gives CDR1 SGHRS, CDR2 YFSETQ. After removal of 2 bases from V and 11 bases from J, the junction contained 7 bases not matched to a gene. There are 13 residues in the CDR3. The CDR3 sequence is CASSLIGGSQQFF. Written as DNA, the CDR3 is TGCGCCAGCAGCTTAATCGGCGGGAGCCAGCAGTTCTTC.

About this clone: An end of the junction differs from the germline gene, which may be a read error. The chain couples TRBV15 to TRBJ2-1; 7 nucleotides match TRBD2. Germline CDR1 reads LNHNV; CDR2 reads YYDKDF (reference sequence). The CDR3 covers 17 residues. The CDR3 nucleotides are TGTGCCACCGGCAGAGATCGAGGGAGGGCCGGGAACAATGAGCAGTTCTTC. Encoded protein: CATGRDRGRAGNNEQFF. Full variable domain (outside the CDR3, taken from reference TRBV15 and TRBJ2-1): DAMVIQNPRYQVTQFGKPVTLSCSQTLNHNVMYWYQQKSSQAPKLLFHYYDKDFNNEADTPDNFQSRRPNTSFCFLDIRSPGLGDTAMYLCATGRDRGRAGNNEQFFGPGTRLTVL.

The genes are TRBV2 and TRBJ1-5, with 8 bases fitting TRBD1. CDR3 size: 14 residues. Germline CDR1 is SNHLY and CDR2 is FYNNEI. The V and J ends lost 9 bases and 2 bases, in that order; junction bases with no gene match: 6. The CDR3 here is CASQLTGGNQPQHF. Here the CDR3 DNA reads TGTGCCAGTCAACTGACAGGGGGCAATCAGCCCCAGCATTTT.

V usage is TRBV4-1 and J usage is TRBJ2-2, with 12 bases matching TRBD2. The germline V gene encodes CDR1 MGHRA and CDR2 YSYEKL. The junction had 4 bases not matched to a gene; V was cut back by 3 bases and J by 5 bases. The length of the CDR3 is 16 residues. The chain's CDR3 is CASSHRTSGDTGELFF. CDR3 coding DNA: TGCGCCAGCAGCCACCGGACTAGCGGGGATACCGGGGAGCTGTTTTTT.

V usage is TRBV5-4 and J usage is TRBJ2-7; D perhaps matches TRBD1 (6 bases). The CDR3 loop spans 14 amino acids. Germline V lookup: CDR1 SGHNT, CDR2 YYREEE (reference sequence). V was cut by 2 bases and J by 2 bases, with 11 bases left in between. CDR3: CASSFDRTTYEQYF. CDR3 sequence (DNA): TGTGCCAGCAGCTTTGACAGGACAACCTACGAGCAGTACTTC.

V is TRBV27 and J is TRBJ1-5, with 9 bases that match TRBD1. This CDR3 contains 16 residues. CDR1 and CDR2 from the germline V gene are MNHEY and SMNVEV (reference sequence). V lost 4 bases and J lost 0; bases outside the gene matches: 4. The CDR3, as DNA: TGTGCCAGCAGTTCCCGGGACAGGGCTAGCAATCAGCCCCAGCATTTT. Protein product: CASSSRDRASNQPQHF.

The CDR3 region is CASSPQAGRIQETQYF. The CDR3, as DNA: TGTGCCAGCAGTCCCCAGGCAGGCCGAATACAAGAGACCCAGTACTTC. This sequence joins TRBV28 and TRBJ2-5; D unclear. The CDR3 contains 16 residues. Germline-derived CDR1 and CDR2 are MDHEN and SYDVKM. Trimming shortened V by 5 bases and J by 2 bases, and 18 bases separated the two germline ends.

This chain connects TRBV30 to TRBJ1-4; D not resolved. Per the germline V gene, CDR1 is GTSNPN and CDR2 is SVGIG (reference sequence). CDR3 length: 14 residues. The V gene lost 0 bases and the J gene lost 3 bases, with 8 bases spanning the gap. DNA for the CDR3: TGTGCCTGGAGTGTATACAGACCTAATGAAAAACTGTTTTTT. Translation: CAWSVYRPNEKLFF.

The chain joins TRBV4-1 to TRBJ2-6, with TRBD1 as a possible D gene (6 bases). V gave up 4 bases and J gave up 0 bases, with 13 bases separating them. Germline assignment: CDR1 MGHRA and CDR2 YSYEKL. The CDR3 spans 17 residues. The CDR3 bases are TGCGCCAGCAGCCCCTCAACAGGGAACTCTGGGGCCAACGTCCTGACTTTC. It specifies CASSPSTGNSGANVLTF.

The chain carries TRBV9 and TRBJ2-3; weak D call: TRBD1 (5 bases). Germline loops: CDR1 SGDLS, CDR2 YYNGEE. The CDR3 runs 13 residues. The V end was cut by 0 bases, the J end by 6 bases, with 8 bases between. This CDR3 is CASSVAPGDTQYF. Written as DNA, the CDR3 is TGTGCCAGCAGCGTAGCTCCAGGGGATACGCAGTATTTT.

V gene TRBV4-3 combines with J gene TRBJ2-2, with a possible D match to TRBD1 (5 bases). Per the germline V gene, CDR1 is LGHNA and CDR2 is YSLEER. This CDR3 comprises 18 residues. The ends were cut back, 0 bases at V and 0 bases at J, with 14 bases in the middle. CDR3: CASSQDWSGAPNTGELFF. The CDR3 DNA reads TGCGCCAGCAGCCAAGATTGGTCTGGGGCACCGAACACCGGGGAGCTGTTTTTT.

The chain couples TRBV28 to TRBJ1-5; no reliable D call. The ends were cut back, 5 bases at V and 5 bases at J, with 16 bases in the middle. CDR3 size: 15 residues. Germline-derived CDR1 and CDR2 are MDHEN and SYDVKM. CDR3 sequence: CASSAWVVGDQPQHF. CDR3 DNA sequence: TGTGCCAGCAGTGCGTGGGTCGTCGGGGATCAGCCCCAGCATTTT.

The genes are TRBV7-2 and TRBJ2-1; 9 nucleotides agree with TRBD2. The trim removed 7 bases at V and 7 bases at J, leaving 8 bases unmatched. The CDR3 runs 14 residues. The germline V gene has CDR1 SGHTA and CDR2 FQGNSA. The CDR3 is CASNRPGLANEQFF. The CDR3 DNA reads as TGTGCCAGCAACCGGCCGGGACTAGCAAATGAGCAGTTCTTC.

The V gene is TRBV5-1, the J gene TRBJ2-7, with 9 positions matching TRBD2. V lost 4 bases to trimming and J lost 2 bases; unmatched junction nucleotides: 7. Per germline, CDR1 SGHRS and CDR2 YFSETQ. There are 15 residues in the CDR3. The CDR3 is CASSRGGDTTYEQYF. The CDR3 DNA reads as TGCGCCAGCAGCCGCGGGGGGGATACTACCTACGAGCAGTACTTC.

The CDR3, as DNA: TGTGCCAGCAGTTTCACAGGGAATGGGAATCAGCCCCAGCATTTT. The encoded protein is CASSFTGNGNQPQHF. V and J are TRBV7-2 and TRBJ1-5; TRBD1 is a possible D gene (6 bases). This CDR3 is 15 amino acids long. Looked up from germline, CDR1 is SGHTA and CDR2 is FQGNSA. V lost 6 bases and J 4 bases, leaving 16 bases between the germline ends.

This clone was picked up one time. The V and J genes are TRBV5-4 and TRBJ1-2; 7 bases match TRBD1. The CDR3 runs 16 residues. Germline loops: CDR1 SGHNT, CDR2 YYREEE (reference sequence). J lost 2 bases, V lost 4 bases, and 11 bases had no gene match. CDR3 nucleotides: TGTGCCAGCAGCCCAACCCCATCCAGGGGGAACTATGGCTACACCTTC. It specifies CASSPTPSRGNYGYTF.

Of note for this clone: The identical CDR3 is also encoded by other nucleotide sequences in the sample. The chain recombines TRBV5-1 with TRBJ1-1, with 7 bases matching TRBD1. CDR1 SGHRS and CDR2 YFSETQ come from the germline V gene. J lost 2 bases, V lost 3 bases, and 4 bases had no gene match. The CDR3 sequence is 14 residues long. In DNA, the CDR3 is TGCGCCAGCAGCTCCGGGACAGCCAACACTGAAGCTTTCTTT. Encoded protein: CASSSGTANTEAFF.